The source of this T cell receptor (beta chain) is a study of response to subunit inactivated influenza vaccine. Study results and limitations: It was suggested by the authors that few new T cells are recruited by each seasonal influenza vaccination.

MiXCR, run by TCRdb on the RT-PCR reads, gives a single entry per CDR3 protein. The data hold hundreds of thousands of distinct CDR3 sequences, with approximately 15% observed a single time. V dropped 4 bases and J dropped 4 bases, with 12 bases sitting between them. CDR1 KGHSH and CDR2 LQKENI come from the germline V gene. The CDR3 runs to 14 residues. This clonotype was observed a handful of times. Antigen specificity is unknown. The clonotype was recovered from a man aged 45-65 years who received an inactivated influenza vaccine. The chain has TRBV18 and TRBJ2-3; D is ambiguous. The sequences come from PBMCs from blood, collected less than 15 days before vaccination. In nucleotides, the CDR3 is TGTGCCAGCTCACTCACTACAGACCCAGATACGCAGTATTTT. This translates into CASSLTTDPDTQYF. Variable domain in full (rest from reference TRBV18 and TRBJ2-3): NAGVMQNPRHLVRRRGQEARLRCSPMKGHSHVYWYRQLPEEGLKFMVYLQKENIIDESGMPKERFSAEFPKEGPSILRIQQVVRGDSAAYFCASSLTTDPDTQYFGPGTRLTVL.